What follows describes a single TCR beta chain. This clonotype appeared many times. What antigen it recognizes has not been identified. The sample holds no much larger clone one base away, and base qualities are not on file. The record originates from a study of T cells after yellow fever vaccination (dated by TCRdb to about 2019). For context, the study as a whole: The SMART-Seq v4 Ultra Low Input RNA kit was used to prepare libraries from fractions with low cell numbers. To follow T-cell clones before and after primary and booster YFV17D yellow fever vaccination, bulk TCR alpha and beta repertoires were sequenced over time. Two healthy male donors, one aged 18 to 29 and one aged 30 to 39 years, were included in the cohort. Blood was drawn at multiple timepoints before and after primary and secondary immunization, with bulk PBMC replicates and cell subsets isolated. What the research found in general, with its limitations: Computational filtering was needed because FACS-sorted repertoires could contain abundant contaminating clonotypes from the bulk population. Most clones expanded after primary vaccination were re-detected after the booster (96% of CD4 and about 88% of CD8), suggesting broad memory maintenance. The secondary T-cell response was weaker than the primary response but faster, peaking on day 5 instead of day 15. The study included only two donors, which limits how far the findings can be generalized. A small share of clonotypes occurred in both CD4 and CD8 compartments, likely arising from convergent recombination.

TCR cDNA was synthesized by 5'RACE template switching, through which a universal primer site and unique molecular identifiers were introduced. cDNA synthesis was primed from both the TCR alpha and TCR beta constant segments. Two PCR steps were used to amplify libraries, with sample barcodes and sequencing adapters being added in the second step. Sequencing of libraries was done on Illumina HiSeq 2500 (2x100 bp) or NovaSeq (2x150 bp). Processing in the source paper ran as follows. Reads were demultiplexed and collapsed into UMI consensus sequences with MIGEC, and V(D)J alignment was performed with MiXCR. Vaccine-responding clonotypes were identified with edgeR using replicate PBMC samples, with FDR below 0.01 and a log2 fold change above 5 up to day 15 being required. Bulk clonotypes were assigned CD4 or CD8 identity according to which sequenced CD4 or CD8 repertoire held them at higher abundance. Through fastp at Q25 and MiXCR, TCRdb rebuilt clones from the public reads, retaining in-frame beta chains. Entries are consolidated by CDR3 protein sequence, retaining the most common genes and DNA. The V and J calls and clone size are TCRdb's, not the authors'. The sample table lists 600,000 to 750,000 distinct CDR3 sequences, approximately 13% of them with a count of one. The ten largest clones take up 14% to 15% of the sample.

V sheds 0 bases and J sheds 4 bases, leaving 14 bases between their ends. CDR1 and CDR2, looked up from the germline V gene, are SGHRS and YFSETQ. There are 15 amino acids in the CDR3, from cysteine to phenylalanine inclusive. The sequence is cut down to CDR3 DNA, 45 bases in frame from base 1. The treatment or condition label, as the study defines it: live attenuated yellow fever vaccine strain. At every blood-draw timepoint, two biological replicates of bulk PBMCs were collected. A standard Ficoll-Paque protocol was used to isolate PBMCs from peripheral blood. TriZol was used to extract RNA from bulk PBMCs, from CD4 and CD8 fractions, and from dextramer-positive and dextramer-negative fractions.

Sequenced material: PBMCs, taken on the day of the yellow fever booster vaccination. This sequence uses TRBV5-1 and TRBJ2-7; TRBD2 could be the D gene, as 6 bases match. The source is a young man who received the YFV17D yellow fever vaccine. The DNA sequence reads TGCGCCAGCAGCTTGGGGGTTGGCGGGATTTACGAGCAGTACTTC. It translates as CASSLGVGGIYEQYF. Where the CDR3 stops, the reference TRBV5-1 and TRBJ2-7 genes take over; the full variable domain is KAGVTQTPRYLIKTRGQQVTLSCSPISGHRSVSWYQQTPGQGLQFLFEYFSETQRNKGNFPGRFSGRQFSNSRSEMNVSTLELGDSALYLCASSLGVGGIYEQYFGPGTRLTVT.